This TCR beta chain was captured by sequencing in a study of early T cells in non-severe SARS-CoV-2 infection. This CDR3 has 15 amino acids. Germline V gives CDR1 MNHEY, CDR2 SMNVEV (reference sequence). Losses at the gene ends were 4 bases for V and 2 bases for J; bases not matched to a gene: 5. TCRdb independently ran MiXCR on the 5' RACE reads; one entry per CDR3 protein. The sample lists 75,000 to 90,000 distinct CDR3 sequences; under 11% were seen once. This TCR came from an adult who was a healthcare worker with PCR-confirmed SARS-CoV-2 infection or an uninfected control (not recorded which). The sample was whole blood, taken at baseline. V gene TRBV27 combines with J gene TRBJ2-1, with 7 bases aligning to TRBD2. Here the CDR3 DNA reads TGTGCCAGCAGTTCAGGCGGGAGCCCCTACAATGAGCAGTTCTTC. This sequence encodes CASSSGGSPYNEQFF.